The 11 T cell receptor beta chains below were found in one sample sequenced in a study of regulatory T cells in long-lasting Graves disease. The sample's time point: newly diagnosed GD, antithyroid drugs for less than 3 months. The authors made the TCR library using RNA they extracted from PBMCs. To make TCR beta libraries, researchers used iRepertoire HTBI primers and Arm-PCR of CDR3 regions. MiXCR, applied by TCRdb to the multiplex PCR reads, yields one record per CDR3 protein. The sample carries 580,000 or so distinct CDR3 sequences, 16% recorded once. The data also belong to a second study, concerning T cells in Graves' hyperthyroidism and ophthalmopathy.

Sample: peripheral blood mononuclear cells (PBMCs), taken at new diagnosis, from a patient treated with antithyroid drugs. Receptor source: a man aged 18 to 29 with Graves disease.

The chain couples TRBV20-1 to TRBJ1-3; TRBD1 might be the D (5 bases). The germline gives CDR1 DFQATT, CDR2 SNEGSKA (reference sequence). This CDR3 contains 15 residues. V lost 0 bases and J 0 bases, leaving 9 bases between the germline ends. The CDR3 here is CSARDRQGSGNTIYF. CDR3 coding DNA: TGCAGTGCTAGAGATAGGCAGGGCTCTGGAAACACCATATATTTT.

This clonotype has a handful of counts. CDR3 nucleotide sequence: TGCGCCAGCAGTGAGGCGGCGACGTTCACTGAAGCTTTCTTT. Amino acid sequence: CASSEAATFTEAFF. The rearrangement uses TRBV5-1 and TRBJ1-1; unclear D gene. Germline V CDR1 and CDR2: SGHRS, YFSETQ. The CDR3 is 14 amino acids. The ends were cut back, 5 bases at V and 4 bases at J, with 15 bases in the middle.

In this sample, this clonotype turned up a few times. The CDR3 reads CASSDRQGGYGYTF. The CDR3 coding sequence is TGCGCCAGCAGTGATCGGCAGGGGGGCTATGGCTACACCTTC. The rearrangement uses TRBV10-2 and TRBJ1-2, with TRBD1 matching 7 bases. The CDR3 loop spans 14 amino acids. J was trimmed by 4 bases and V by 3 bases; bases with no gene match: 5. Germline CDR1 is WSHSY and CDR2 is SAAADI.

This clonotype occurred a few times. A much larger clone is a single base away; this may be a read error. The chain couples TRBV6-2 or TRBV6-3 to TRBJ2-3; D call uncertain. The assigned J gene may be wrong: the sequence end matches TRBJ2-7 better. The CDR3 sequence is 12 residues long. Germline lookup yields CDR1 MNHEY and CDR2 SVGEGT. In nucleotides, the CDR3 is TGTGCCAGCAGGAGCAGATCCTACGAGCAGTACTTC. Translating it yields CASRSRSYEQYF.

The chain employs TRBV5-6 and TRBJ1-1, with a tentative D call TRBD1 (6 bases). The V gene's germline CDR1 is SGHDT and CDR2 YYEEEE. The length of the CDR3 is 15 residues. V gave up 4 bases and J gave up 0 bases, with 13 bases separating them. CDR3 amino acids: CASSGMDRLNTEAFF. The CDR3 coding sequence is TGTGCCAGCAGCGGAATGGACAGATTGAACACTGAAGCTTTCTTT.

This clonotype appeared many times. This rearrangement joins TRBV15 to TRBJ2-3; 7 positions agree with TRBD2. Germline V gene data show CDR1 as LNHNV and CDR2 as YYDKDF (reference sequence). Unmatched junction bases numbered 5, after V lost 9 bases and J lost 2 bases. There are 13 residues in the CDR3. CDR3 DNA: TGTGCCACTGGGGGGGAAAACACAGATACGCAGTATTTT. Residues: CATGGENTDTQYF. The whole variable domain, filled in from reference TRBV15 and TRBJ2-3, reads DAMVIQNPRYQVTQFGKPVTLSCSQTLNHNVMYWYQQKSSQAPKLLFHYYDKDFNNEADTPDNFQSRRPNTSFCFLDIRSPGLGDTAMYLCATGGENTDTQYFGPGTRLTVL.

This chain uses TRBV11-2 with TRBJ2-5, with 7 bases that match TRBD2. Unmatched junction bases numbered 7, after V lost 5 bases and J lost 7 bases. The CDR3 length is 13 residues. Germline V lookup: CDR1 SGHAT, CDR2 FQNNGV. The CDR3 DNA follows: TGTGCCAGCAGCCACCCGACGGGGGGGACCCAGTACTTC. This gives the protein CASSHPTGGTQYF.

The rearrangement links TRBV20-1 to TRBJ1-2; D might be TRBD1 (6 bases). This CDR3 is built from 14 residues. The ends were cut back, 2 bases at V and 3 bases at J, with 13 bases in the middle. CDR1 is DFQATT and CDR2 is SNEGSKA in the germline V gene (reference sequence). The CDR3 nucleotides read TGCAGTGCTAGACACCGGGACACCTACTATGGCTACACCTTC. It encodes CSARHRDTYYGYTF.

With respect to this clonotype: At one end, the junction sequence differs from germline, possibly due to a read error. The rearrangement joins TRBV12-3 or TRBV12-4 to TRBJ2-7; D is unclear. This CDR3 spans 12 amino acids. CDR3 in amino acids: CASSLTVYEPYF. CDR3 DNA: TGTGCCAGCAGCCTGACTGTCTACGAGCCGTACTTC.

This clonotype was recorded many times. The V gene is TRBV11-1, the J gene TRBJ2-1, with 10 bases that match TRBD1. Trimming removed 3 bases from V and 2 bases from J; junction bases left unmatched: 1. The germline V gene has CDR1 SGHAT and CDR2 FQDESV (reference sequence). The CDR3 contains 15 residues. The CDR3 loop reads CASSLGQGTYNEQFF. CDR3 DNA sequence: TGTGCCAGCAGCTTGGGACAGGGGACCTACAATGAGCAGTTCTTC. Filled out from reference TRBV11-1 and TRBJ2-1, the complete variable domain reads EAEVAQSPRYKITEKSQAVAFWCDPISGHATLYWYRQILGQGPELLVQFQDESVVDDSQLPKDRFSAERLKGVDSTLKIQPAELGDSAMYLCASSLGQGTYNEQFFGPGTRLTVL.

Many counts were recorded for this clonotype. CDR3 residues: CAWSVGRSSGNTIYF. The CDR3 nucleotides are TGTGCCTGGAGTGTTGGCAGGAGCTCTGGAAACACCATATATTTT. The rearrangement joins TRBV30 to TRBJ1-3; unclear D gene. The CDR3 has 15 residues. Germline CDR1 reads GTSNPN; CDR2 reads SVGIG (reference sequence). V lost 0 bases and J 0 bases, leaving 9 bases between the germline ends.